This paragraph covers one T cell receptor (beta chain) sequence. The sample comes from a study of regulatory T cells in long-lasting Graves disease. Building of the TCR beta libraries involved iRepertoire HTBI primers and Arm-PCR of CDR3 regions. TCRdb reprocessed the multiplex PCR reads via MiXCR and lists one record per CDR3 protein. The sample has roughly 410,000 distinct CDR3 sequences, about 15% seen once. Time point here: newly diagnosed GD, antithyroid drugs for less than 3 months. Making the TCR library involved RNA that had been extracted from PBMCs. Graves' disease diagnosis relied on American Thyroid Association guidelines. CDR1 is SEHNR and CDR2 is FQNEAQ in the germline V gene (reference sequence). The CDR3 spans 12 residues. Deletions cut 5 bases from V and 2 bases from J, with 7 bases between. The same sample was also used in a study of T cells in Graves' hyperthyroidism and ophthalmopathy. As that report states: When the TCR CDR3 underwent first-round RT-PCR, the HTBI primer set was used.

This chain joins TRBV7-9 and TRBJ2-7, with unresolved D. The sequence was collected from a woman in her 40s with Graves disease. The specimen comprised peripheral blood mononuclear cells (PBMCs), sampled at new diagnosis, from a patient treated with antithyroid drugs. The CDR3: CASSKSTYEQYF. In nucleotides, the CDR3 is TGTGCCAGCAGCAAATCGACCTACGAGCAGTACTTC.